What follows is one T cell receptor beta chain and its context. Its antigen remains unknown. Additional DNA sequences in this sample encode the identical CDR3. It was with 60 Vbeta and 13 Jbeta primers that the PCR ran. Sequencing used immunoSEQ multiplex PCR; TCRdb keeps in-frame clones, though not all of them. The sample contains 120,000 or so clones, approximately 66% of which appear only once. This sample is part of a study of cytomegalovirus exposure and HLA in healthy donors. The germline V gene has CDR1 SGHRS and CDR2 YFSETQ. V was clipped by 0 bases and J by 6 bases, with 7 bases between them. The CDR3 is 12 residues long. Regarding the study as a whole: It was taken for granted in presence/absence analyses that sequencing depth across donors was roughly uniform.

Donors sampled were nominally healthy, though unrecorded immune exposures were likely. Sequenced input: PBMCs. The V and J genes are TRBV5-1 and TRBJ2-7, with a tentative D call TRBD2 (6 bases). The clonotype originates from a woman in her forties in good health and CMV-seropositive. The CDR3 spells CASSLVGGEQYF. As DNA, the CDR3 is TGCGCCAGCAGCTTGGTGGGGGGCGAGCAGTACTTC.